The source of this T cell receptor beta chain is a study of blood T cell repertoires in COVID-19. Study-level information: COVID-19 samples collected from the United States, Italy and Spain covered acute and convalescent phases. PBMCs, B-cell-depleted T cells, or T cells were the source of the cDNA or gDNA that made up the material.

In the authors' workflow: Estimated nucleated cell counts came from reference gene primer amplification. The assay was immunoSEQ multiplex PCR, and TCRdb's table has in-frame clones only and misses some. The V and J calls and clone size were taken over from that table, and D and trimming were inferred from the DNA. The sample shows 75,000 to 90,000 clones, around four fifths of them seen only once. The V end was cut by 5 bases, the J end by 0 bases, with 13 bases between. The CDR3 contains 16 residues. The germline CDR1 and CDR2 sequences are MNHEY and SMNVEV (reference sequence). The sample taken for sequencing was peripheral blood. This TCR came from an elderly man with active or convalescent COVID-19. The chain has TRBV27 and TRBJ1-4; D ambiguous. CDR3 loop: CASSGSRSATNEKLFF. The CDR3, as DNA: TGTGCCAGCAGTGGGAGCAGGAGTGCAACTAATGAAAAACTGTTTTTT.